The rows below give T cell receptor beta chains drawn from one sample of a study of human T cells and chemical hapten exposure. TCRdb analysed the RACE reads with MiXCR anew, one entry per CDR3 protein. This sample has around 71,000 distinct CDR3 sequences, with 9.8% found just once. The specimen comprised whole blood, sampled in connection with sensitization to the hapten diphenylcyclopropenone (DPC). All receptors derive from a woman between 40 and 55 years old with alopecia areata. Some clones in this sample may be carry-over from other donors' samples. Each CDR3 is given with its conserved first and last residue. D genes are given only for firm matches. A clone size is listed for some rows: how often the clone was seen (once, few, many), or a class if it is expanded.

d_gene	abundance	j_gene	v_gene	CDR3nt	CDR3aa
TRBD1	many	TRBJ2-3	TRBV6-2/TRBV6-3	TGTGCCAGCAGTTACCTTACCGGGACAGGGGGGTTTTGGAGCACAGATACGCAGTATTTT	CASSYLTGTGGFWSTDTQYF
.	.	TRBJ1-1	TRBV7-3	TGTGCCAGCAGCGCTCAGGGGAGCACTGAAGCTTTCTTT	CASSAQGSTEAFF
.	many	TRBJ1-1	TRBV12-3/TRBV12-4	TGTGCCAGCAGTTTTCGGCCGACAGCCAACACTGAAGCTTTCTTT	CASSFRPTANTEAFF
.	many	TRBJ2-2	TRBV21-1	TGTGCCAGCATCCAAAAAGAGACGAGCGGGGGGGCCCCCGGGGAGCTGTTTTTT	CASIQKETSGGAPGELFF
TRBD2	.	TRBJ2-7	TRBV14	TGTGCCAGCAGCCCTCTAGAGCGGGGGGCCTACGAGCAGTACTTC	CASSPLERGAYEQYF
.	.	TRBJ1-4	TRBV5-1	TGCGCCAGCAGCTTGGCCGGAGCAGGGGAAACTAATGAAAAACTGTTTTTT	CASSLAGAGETNEKLFF
.	few	TRBJ2-3	TRBV20-1	TGCAGTGCTAGAGATCCCGGGGGAGTTTATGTGGATACGCAGTATTTT	CSARDPGGVYVDTQYF
.	many	TRBJ1-2	TRBV13	TGTGCCAGCAGCTCGTCCCTAGTTCGGGATCGTGGCTACACCTTC	CASSSSLVRDRGYTF
.	many	TRBJ2-3	TRBV6-2/TRBV6-3	TGTGCCAGCAGGCCTTCTAGCACAGATACGCAGTATTTT	CASRPSSTDTQYF
TRBD2	.	TRBJ2-2	TRBV7-2	TGTGCCAGCAGCTTAACTGGGACTAGCACCGGGGAGCTGTTTTTT	CASSLTGTSTGELFF
TRBD1	many	TRBJ1-4	TRBV2	TGTGCCAGCAGTGCCCAACAGGGGGCGGGAGAAAAACTGTTTTTT	CASSAQQGAGEKLFF
.	many	TRBJ2-7	TRBV20-1	TGCAGTGCTAGAAGGGGCGGCTACGAGCAGTACTTC	CSARRGGYEQYF
TRBD2	many	TRBJ2-5	TRBV18	TGTGCCAGCTCCCGTCCGACTAGCGGGGGCACCCCCCCACAGACCCAGTACTTC	CASSRPTSGGTPPQTQYF
.	.	TRBJ2-7	TRBV7-8	TGTGCCAGCAGCGCGTCCCGGGACAATGTACGGGAGCAGTACTTC	CASSASRDNVREQYF
TRBD1	.	TRBJ2-3	TRBV29-1	TGCAGCGTCACCCGCGACAGGGGTCGCACAGATACGCAGTATTTT	CSVTRDRGRTDTQYF
.	.	TRBJ2-3	TRBV9	TGTGCCAGCAGCCCACGGGGGACTAGCACAGATACGCAGTATTTT	CASSPRGTSTDTQYF
TRBD1	many	TRBJ1-3	TRBV9	TGTGCCAGCAGCGCGGGGACAGGGGGTGGAAACACCATATATTTT	CASSAGTGGGNTIYF
.	few	TRBJ2-1	TRBV29-1	TGCAGCGTTGAAGGGTATGAGCAGTTCTTC	CSVEGYEQFF
TRBD2	many	TRBJ2-5	TRBV6-1	TGTGCCAGCAGTGAAAGTAGCGGGGGCATCCAAGAGACCCAGTACTTC	CASSESSGGIQETQYF
.	many	TRBJ2-7	TRBV4-3	TGCGCCAGCAGCCCGCGGGACGTCGACGAGCAGTACTTC	CASSPRDVDEQYF
.	.	TRBJ1-1	TRBV28	TGTGCCAGCAGGATTATGAACACTGAAGCTTTCTTT	CASRIMNTEAFF
.	few	TRBJ1-2	TRBV18	TGTGCCAGCTCAACCGGGACATTACTCTATGGCTACACCTTC	CASSTGTLLYGYTF
.	many	TRBJ2-2	TRBV11-2	TGTGCCAGCAGCTTAGCTAGCGTGACCGGGGAGCTGTTTTTT	CASSLASVTGELFF
.	many	TRBJ2-7	TRBV4-1	TGCGCCAGCAGCCCTGGTCCGGGGCCCTACGAGCAGTACTTC	CASSPGPGPYEQYF
TRBD2	many	TRBJ2-1	TRBV4-2	TGTGCCAGCAGCCAAGGGGTGCGGGGGGACTACAATGAGCAGTTCTTC	CASSQGVRGDYNEQFF
.	many	TRBJ1-4	TRBV2	TGTGCCAGCACCTCAGTCCGGGGGATCCGGGAAAAACTGTTTTTT	CASTSVRGIREKLFF
.	many	TRBJ2-4	TRBV12-3/TRBV12-4	TGTGCCAGCTCTCCGGCCGAACTAGGAAACATTCAGTACTTC	CASSPAELGNIQYF
TRBD1	few	TRBJ1-2	TRBV12-3/TRBV12-4	TGTGCCAGCAGCTCAGGACAGGGGGCCTATGGCTACACCTTC	CASSSGQGAYGYTF
TRBD2	many	TRBJ2-7	TRBV4-2	TGTGCCAGCAGCCCGAGACTAGCGGACCCTCTCGAGCAGTACTTC	CASSPRLADPLEQYF
.	.	TRBJ1-4	TRBV2	TGTGCCAGCAGCGATGACAGGACCTCCGGGAGACTGTTTTTT	CASSDDRTSGRLFF
TRBD2	many	TRBJ2-1	TRBV5-1	TGCGCCAGCAGCCCCATACCGGGACTAGCGGACCTAGTGAATGAGCAGTTCTTC	CASSPIPGLADLVNEQFF
TRBD1	.	TRBJ2-3	TRBV4-1	TGCGCCAGCAGCCGTTTAACAGGGGGCGCGACAGATACGCAGTATTTT	CASSRLTGGATDTQYF
.	few	TRBJ1-5	TRBV11-2	TGTGCCAGCAGCCCCCGGGAGGGTAGCAATCAGCCCCAGCATTTT	CASSPREGSNQPQHF
TRBD2	many	TRBJ2-2	TRBV3-1	TGTGCCAGCAGGAACCTAGCGGGGGGGACCACCGGGGAGCTGTTTTTT	CASRNLAGGTTGELFF
.	many	TRBJ1-4	TRBV5-1	TGCGCCAGCAGCTATAGGGCCCTAGAAGGAAAACTGTTTTTT	CASSYRALEGKLFF
.	many	TRBJ2-7	TRBV7-2	TGTGCCAGCAGCTTACCCCGCTACGAGCAGTACTTC	CASSLPRYEQYF
.	.	TRBJ1-2	TRBV7-9	TGTGCCAGCAGCTTAGTGTGGACGGCTAACTATGGCTACACCTTC	CASSLVWTANYGYTF
TRBD1	many	TRBJ2-3	TRBV20-1	TGCAGTGCTAGATCCCCGAGGGGGCAGGGGACAGATACGCAGTATTTT	CSARSPRGQGTDTQYF
.	.	TRBJ1-1	TRBV7-9	TGTGCCAGCAGCCCCTATGTGGTAGGGGTCATAAACACTGAAGCTTTCTTT	CASSPYVVGVINTEAFF
.	.	TRBJ2-7	TRBV20-1	TGCAGTGCTAGAGAGACAGCTGACGAGCAGTACTTC	CSARETADEQYF
.	many	TRBJ2-3	TRBV6-5	TGTGCCAGCAGCCGTGGGGGGTATCATTCAGATACGCAGTATTTT	CASSRGGYHSDTQYF
.	many	TRBJ1-4	TRBV6-1	TGTGCCAGCAGTGAATTTACGCTAGGGGAAAAACTGTTTTTT	CASSEFTLGEKLFF
.	many	TRBJ1-1	TRBV28	TGTGCCAGCAGTTTCGATTACAGGGCGGGCACTGAAGCTTTCTTT	CASSFDYRAGTEAFF
.	many	TRBJ1-5	TRBV7-8	TGTGCCAGCAGCCAAAGGCGGGTAGGGGCTGGTCAGCCCCAGCATTTT	CASSQRRVGAGQPQHF
.	many	TRBJ1-4	TRBV6-1	TGTGCCAGCAGTGGACCAGGCACCCGTAATGAAAAACTGTTTTTT	CASSGPGTRNEKLFF
.	many	TRBJ2-3	TRBV10-3	TGTGCCATCGGAGGGGAACTGGGAGATACGCAGTATTTT	CAIGGELGDTQYF